This T cell receptor (beta chain) was captured in a study of blood T cell repertoires in COVID-19. Looking at the study overall: Samples came from the United States, Italy and Spain, spanning acute and convalescent COVID-19. PBMCs, B-cell-depleted T cells, or T cells were the source of the cDNA or gDNA that made up the material.

The CDR3 consists of 12 residues. Germline CDR1 and CDR2: LGHDT and YNNKEL (reference sequence). The V end was cut by 2 bases, the J end by 7 bases, with 8 bases between. Authors' data handling: Cell counts per sample came from amplifying reference gene primers. Clones were read by immunoSEQ multiplex PCR, and TCRdb kept only the in-frame ones, dropping some. The V and J calls and clone size are taken from that table; D and trimming were inferred from the DNA. The top ten hold around 2% of the sample, which has 150,000 to 200,000 clones, more than 80% seen once. Enrolled during active infection, Seattle patients were then followed longitudinally. In this sample, this clone turned up once.

Sequenced material: peripheral blood. J is TRBJ1-1 and V is TRBV3-1 (or the pseudogene TRBV3-2), with D unclear. The TCR comes from a woman aged 55-70 years with COVID-19, enrolled during active disease. Written as DNA, the CDR3 is TGTGCCAGCAGCCAACTCTCCAGTGAAGCTTTCTTT. Translation gives CASSQLSSEAFF.